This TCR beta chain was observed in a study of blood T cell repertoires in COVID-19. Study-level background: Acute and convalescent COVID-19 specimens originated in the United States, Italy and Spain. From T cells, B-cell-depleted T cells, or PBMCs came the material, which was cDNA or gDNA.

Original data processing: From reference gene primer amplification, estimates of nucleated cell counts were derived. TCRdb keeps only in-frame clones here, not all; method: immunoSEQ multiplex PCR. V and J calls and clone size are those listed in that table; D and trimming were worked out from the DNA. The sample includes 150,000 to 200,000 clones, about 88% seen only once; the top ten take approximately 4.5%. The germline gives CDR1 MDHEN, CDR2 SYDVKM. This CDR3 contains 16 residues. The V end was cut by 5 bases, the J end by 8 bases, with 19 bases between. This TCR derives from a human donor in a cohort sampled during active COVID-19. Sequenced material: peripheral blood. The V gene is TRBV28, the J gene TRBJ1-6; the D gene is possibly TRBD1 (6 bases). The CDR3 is CASSPTRGRGHSPLHF. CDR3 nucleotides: TGTGCCAGCAGTCCAACCAGGGGCCGAGGGCATTCACCCCTCCACTTT.